This TCR beta chain comes out of a study of identical twins. This clonotype came up a few times. Germline assignment: CDR1 SGHRS and CDR2 YFSETQ. Trimming pared 0 bases from V and 7 bases from J, leaving 14 bases between. The CDR3 contains 15 residues. TCRdb used MiXCR to reprocess the 5' RACE reads, holding one entry per CDR3 protein. The data show about 790,000 distinct CDR3 sequences, roughly 20% seen once. These data also formed part of another study, on T cells expressing NK-cell markers.

The TCR sequence derives from a woman younger than 35 in good health. This chain links TRBV5-1 with TRBJ2-1, with a weak D call TRBD1 (7 bases). Input material: PBMCs. CDR3 residues: CASSLVARGENEQFF. In DNA form, the CDR3 reads TGCGCCAGCAGCTTGGTAGCCAGGGGGGAAAATGAGCAGTTCTTC.